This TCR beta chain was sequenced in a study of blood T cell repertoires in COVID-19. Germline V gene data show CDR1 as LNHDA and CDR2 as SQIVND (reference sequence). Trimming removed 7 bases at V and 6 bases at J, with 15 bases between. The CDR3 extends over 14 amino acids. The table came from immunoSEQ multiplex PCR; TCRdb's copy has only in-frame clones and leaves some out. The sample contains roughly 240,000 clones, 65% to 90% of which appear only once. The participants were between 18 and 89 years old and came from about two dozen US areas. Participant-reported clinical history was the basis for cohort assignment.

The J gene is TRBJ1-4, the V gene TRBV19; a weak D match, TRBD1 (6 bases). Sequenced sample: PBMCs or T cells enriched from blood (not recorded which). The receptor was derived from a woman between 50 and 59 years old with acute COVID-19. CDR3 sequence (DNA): TGTGCCAGTACTATGAGCAGGGGTCATGAAAAACTGTTTTTT. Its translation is CASTMSRGHEKLFF.